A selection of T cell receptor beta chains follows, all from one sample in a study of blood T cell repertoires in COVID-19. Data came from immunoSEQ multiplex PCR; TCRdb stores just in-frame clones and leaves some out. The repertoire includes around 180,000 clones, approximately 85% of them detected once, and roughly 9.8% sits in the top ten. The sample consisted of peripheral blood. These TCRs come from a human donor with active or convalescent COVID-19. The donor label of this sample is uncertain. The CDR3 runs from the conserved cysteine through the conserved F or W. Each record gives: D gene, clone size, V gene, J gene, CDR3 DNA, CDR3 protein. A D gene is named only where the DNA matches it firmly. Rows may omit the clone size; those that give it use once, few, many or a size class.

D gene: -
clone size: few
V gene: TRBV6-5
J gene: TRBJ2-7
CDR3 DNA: TGTGCCAGCTCCCCAGGGGTCCCCTACGAGCAGTACTTC
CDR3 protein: CASSPGVPYEQYF

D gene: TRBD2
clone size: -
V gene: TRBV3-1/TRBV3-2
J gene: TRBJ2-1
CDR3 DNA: TGTGCCAGCAGCCAAACTGGACTAGCGGGAGCGGATGAGCAGTTCTTC
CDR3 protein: CASSQTGLAGADEQFF

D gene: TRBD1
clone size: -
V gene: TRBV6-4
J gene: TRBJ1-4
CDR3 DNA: TGTGCCAGCAGTGACCGGGACAGGGGGGCCTCGAATGAAAAACTGTTTTTT
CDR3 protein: CASSDRDRGASNEKLFF

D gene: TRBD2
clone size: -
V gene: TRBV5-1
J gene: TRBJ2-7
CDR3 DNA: TGCGCCAGCAGGGAAACTAGCGGGTCCTCCTACGAGCAGTACTTC
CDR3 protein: CASRETSGSSYEQYF

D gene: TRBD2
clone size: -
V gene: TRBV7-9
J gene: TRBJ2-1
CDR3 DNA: TGTGCCAGCAGCTTAGTTAGCGGTGGGGGGGGCTCCTACAATGAGCAGTTCTTC
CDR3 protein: CASSLVSGGGGSYNEQFF

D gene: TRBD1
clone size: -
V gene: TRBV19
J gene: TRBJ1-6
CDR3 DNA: TGTGCCAGTAGTCCCAGGACAGGGGTCAATTCACCCCTCCACTTT
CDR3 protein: CASSPRTGVNSPLHF

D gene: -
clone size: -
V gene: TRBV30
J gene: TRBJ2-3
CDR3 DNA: TGTGCCTGGAGTGTACTCTCCTCAGATACGCAGTATTTT
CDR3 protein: CAWSVLSSDTQYF

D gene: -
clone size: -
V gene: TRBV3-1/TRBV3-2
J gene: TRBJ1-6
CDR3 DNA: TGTGCCAGCAGCCAGGGGCAGAATAATTCACCCCTCCACTTT
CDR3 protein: CASSQGQNNSPLHF

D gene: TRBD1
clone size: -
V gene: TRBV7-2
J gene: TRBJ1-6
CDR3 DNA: TGTGCCAGCAGCATTCCTGTACAGGGGACACCCCTCCACTTT
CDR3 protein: CASSIPVQGTPLHF

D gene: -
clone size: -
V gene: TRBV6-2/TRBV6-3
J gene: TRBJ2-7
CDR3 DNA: TGTGCCAGCAGCCGGTACAGGGGGGGTTCCTACGAGCAGTACTTC
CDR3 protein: CASSRYRGGSYEQYF

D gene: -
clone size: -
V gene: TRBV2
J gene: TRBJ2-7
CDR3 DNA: TGTGCCAGCAGTTATTTGACAGTGGAGCAGTACTTC
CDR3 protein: CASSYLTVEQYF

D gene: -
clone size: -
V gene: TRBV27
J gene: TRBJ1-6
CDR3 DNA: TGTGCCAGCAGTTTATCGACGGGGTATTCACCCCTCCACTTT
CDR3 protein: CASSLSTGYSPLHF

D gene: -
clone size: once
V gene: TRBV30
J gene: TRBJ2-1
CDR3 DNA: TGTGCCTGGAGTGTAAAAGGAGGATTCAATGAGCAGTTCTTC
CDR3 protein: CAWSVKGGFNEQFF

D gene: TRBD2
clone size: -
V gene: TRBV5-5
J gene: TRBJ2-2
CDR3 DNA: TGTGCCAGCAGCCTGGGACTAGCGGGAGGGCGTGCGACCGGGGAGCTGTTTTTT
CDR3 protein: CASSLGLAGGRATGELFF

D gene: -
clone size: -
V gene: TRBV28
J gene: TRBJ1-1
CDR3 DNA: TGTGCCAGCCGTTGGGAGAGTGGAGCTTTCTTT
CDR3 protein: CASRWESGAFF

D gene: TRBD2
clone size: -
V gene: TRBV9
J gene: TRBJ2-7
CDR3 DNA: TGTGCCAGCAGCGGTAGCGGGAGTTTCTACGAGCAGTACTTC
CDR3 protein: CASSGSGSFYEQYF

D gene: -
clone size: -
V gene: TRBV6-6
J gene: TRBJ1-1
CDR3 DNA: TGTGCCACCAGACGTGAAGGGGCTGGCACTGAAGCTTTCTTT
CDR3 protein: CATRREGAGTEAFF

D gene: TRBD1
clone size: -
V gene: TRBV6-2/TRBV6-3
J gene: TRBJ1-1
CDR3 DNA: TGTGCCAGCAGTTACTGGGGACAGTACGAAGCTTTCTTT
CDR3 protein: CASSYWGQYEAFF

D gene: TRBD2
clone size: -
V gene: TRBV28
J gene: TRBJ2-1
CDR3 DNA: TGTGCCAGCTCCTATCGCTGGGGGGGGAATGAGCAGTTCTTC
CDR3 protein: CASSYRWGGNEQFF

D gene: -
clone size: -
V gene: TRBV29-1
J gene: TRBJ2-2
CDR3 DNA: TGCAGCGTTGAAGAGTACACCAACACCGGGGAGCTGTTTTTT
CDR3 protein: CSVEEYTNTGELFF

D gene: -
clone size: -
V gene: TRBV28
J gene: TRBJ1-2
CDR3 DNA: TGTGCCAGCAGTTTCCCAGACAGATTCTATGGCTACACCTTC
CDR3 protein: CASSFPDRFYGYTF

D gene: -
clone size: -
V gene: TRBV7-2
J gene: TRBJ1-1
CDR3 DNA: TGTGCCAGCAGCTTAGCGTTGAGGGACTACACTGAAGCTTTCTTT
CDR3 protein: CASSLALRDYTEAFF

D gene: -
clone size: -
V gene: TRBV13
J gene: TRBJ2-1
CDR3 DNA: TGTGCCAGCAGCTTAGATCCCAGTGAGCAGTTCTTC
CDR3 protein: CASSLDPSEQFF

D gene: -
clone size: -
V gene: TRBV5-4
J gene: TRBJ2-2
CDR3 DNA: TGTGCCAGCAGCTTGAGATTAGAAGACACCGGGGAGCTGTTTTTT
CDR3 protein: CASSLRLEDTGELFF

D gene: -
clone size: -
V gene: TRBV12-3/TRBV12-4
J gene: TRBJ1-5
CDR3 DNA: TGTGCCAGCAGTTTATCCGATCAGCCCCAGCATTTT
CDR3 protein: CASSLSDQPQHF

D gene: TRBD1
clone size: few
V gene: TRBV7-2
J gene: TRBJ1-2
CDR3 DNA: TGTGCCAGCAGCTTATTGACAGGGGGGGACTTCTACACCTTC
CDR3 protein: CASSLLTGGDFYTF

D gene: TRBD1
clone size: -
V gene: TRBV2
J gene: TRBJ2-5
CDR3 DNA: TGTGCCAGCACCCGGGACAGGGAAGAGACCCAGTACTTC
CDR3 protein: CASTRDREETQYF

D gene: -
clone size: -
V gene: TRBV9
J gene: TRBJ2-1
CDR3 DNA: TGTGCCAGCAGCTTGCGGATGGGGCAGTTCTTC
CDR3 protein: CASSLRMGQFF

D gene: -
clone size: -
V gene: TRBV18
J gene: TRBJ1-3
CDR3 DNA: TGTGCCAGCTCACCAAAATCTGCAGGGCGGAGCTCTGGAAACACCATATATTTT
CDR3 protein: CASSPKSAGRSSGNTIYF

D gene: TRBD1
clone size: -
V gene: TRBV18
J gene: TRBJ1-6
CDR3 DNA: TGTGCCACCCACTCAGGGGGCGCCTCACCCCTCCACTTT
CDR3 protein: CATHSGGASPLHF

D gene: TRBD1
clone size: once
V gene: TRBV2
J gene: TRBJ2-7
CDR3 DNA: TGTGCCAGCAGACCACAGGGGGCGGCCTACGAGCAGTACTTC
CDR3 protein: CASRPQGAAYEQYF

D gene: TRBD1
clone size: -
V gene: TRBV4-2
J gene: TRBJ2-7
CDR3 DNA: TGTGCCAGCAGCCAAGAACGAGGACAGGGGGCAGAGTGGCAGTACTTC
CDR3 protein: CASSQERGQGAEWQYF

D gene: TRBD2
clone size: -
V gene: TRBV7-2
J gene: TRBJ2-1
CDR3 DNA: TGTGCCAGCAGGGTAGCGGGAGGGCCTCTGTACAATGAGCAGTTCTTC
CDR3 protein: CASRVAGGPLYNEQFF